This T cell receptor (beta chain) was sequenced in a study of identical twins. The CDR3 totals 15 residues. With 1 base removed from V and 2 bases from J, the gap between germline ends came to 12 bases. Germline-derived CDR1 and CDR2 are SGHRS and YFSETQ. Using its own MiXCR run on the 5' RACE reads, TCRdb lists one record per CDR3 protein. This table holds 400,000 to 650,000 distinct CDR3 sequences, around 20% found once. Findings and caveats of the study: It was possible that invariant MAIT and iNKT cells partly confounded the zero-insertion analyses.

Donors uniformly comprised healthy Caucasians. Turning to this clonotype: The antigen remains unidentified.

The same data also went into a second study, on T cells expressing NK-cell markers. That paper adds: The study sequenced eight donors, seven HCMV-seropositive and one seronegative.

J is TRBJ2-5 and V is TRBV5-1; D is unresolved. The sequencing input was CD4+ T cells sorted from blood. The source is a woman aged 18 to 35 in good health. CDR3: CASSLLGVRQETQYF. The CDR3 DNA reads TGCGCCAGCAGCTTGCTTGGTGTGAGACAAGAGACCCAGTACTTC.